This T cell receptor (beta chain) was found in a study of vaccination and CD4 T cells after COVID-19. Across the whole study: Across the group, participants received two doses of either BNT162b2 or mRNA-1273 vaccine.

Scientists ran DNA taken from cultured CD4+ T cells through the Oncomine TCR Beta short-read assay for sequencing. Extraction of genomic DNA was performed on cultured CD4+ T cells. One entry per CDR3 protein results from TCRdb running MiXCR on the PCR reads. This table has approximately 11,000 distinct CDR3 sequences, approximately 59% appearing once. This clonotype was recorded once. Its antigen is not known. The CDR3 extends over 16 amino acids. V was cut by 5 bases and J by 5 bases, with 19 bases left in between. The germline gives CDR1 LNHDA, CDR2 SQIVND (reference sequence). This sample's treatment: roughly 11-day PBMC culture with coronavirus spike peptide pools or control peptides (ViraFEST assay).

Sample: CD4+ T cells from blood, cultured in vitro. The receptor was derived from a human donor who had recovered from COVID-19. The chain joins TRBV19 to TRBJ1-3; D gene uncertain. This CDR3 is CASSALAAGDRNTIYF. The CDR3 DNA sequence: TGTGCCAGTAGTGCGCTCGCAGCCGGTGACCGAAACACCATATATTTT.